The clone carrying this T cell receptor (beta chain) came up many times. The antigen remains undetermined. The CDR3 is 16 residues long. Trimming left V 0 bases short and J 8 bases short, with 19 bases between. Germline CDR1 and CDR2: SGHDN and FVKESK. A TCRbeta library incorporating unique molecular identifiers was prepared. TCRdb re-called the PCR reads with MiXCR, one entry per CDR3 protein. This sample has about 110,000 distinct CDR3 sequences, with around 6.4% found just once. The data originate from a study of T-cell reconstitution after alpha-beta-depleted transplantation in children. Overall study findings and caveats: T cells produced anew were the main source of T-cell counts and diversity one year after transplant. Roughly two months post-transplant, alpha-beta T cells reportedly originated from several hundred graft clones that had expanded.

The chain couples TRBV14 to TRBJ1-2; D gene ambiguous. This clonotype originated in a male patient aged 2-9 years who had a stem cell transplant for acute lymphoblastic leukemia, so the T cells may come from the graft donor. The sample was PBMCs, mostly from graft donor cells, taken 360 days after TCRalphabeta/CD19-depleted stem cell transplant. CDR3 DNA: TGTGCCAGCAGCCAAGAGGGCGGGGAGGGCCTTAGCGGCTACACCTTC. This sequence encodes CASSQEGGEGLSGYTF.